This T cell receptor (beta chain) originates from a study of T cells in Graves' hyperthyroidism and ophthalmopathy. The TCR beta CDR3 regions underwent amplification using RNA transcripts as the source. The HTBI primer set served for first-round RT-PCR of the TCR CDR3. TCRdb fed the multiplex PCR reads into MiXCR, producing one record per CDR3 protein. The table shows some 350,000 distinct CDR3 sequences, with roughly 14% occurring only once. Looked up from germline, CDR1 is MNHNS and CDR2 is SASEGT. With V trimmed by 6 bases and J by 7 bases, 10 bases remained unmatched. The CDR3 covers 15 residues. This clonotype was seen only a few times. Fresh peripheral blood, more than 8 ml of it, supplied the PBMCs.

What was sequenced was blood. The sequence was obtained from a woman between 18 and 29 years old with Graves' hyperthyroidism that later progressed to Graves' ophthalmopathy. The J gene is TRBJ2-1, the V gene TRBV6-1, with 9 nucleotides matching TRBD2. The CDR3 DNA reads TGTGCCAGCAGAATCTGGCGGGAGGGCCCAAATGAGCAGTTCTTC. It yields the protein CASRIWREGPNEQFF.